The rows below give T cell receptor beta chains drawn from one sample of a study of CD8 T cells in ankylosing spondylitis. Each CDR3 protein gets one entry after TCRdb re-called the 5' RACE reads with MiXCR. Altogether 750,000 to 850,000 distinct CDR3 sequences are present, 12% being singletons, with the ten largest covering 0.51%. The material sequenced was blood, either unsorted or a sorted T cell fraction (not recorded which). The receptor set was obtained from a male donor with ankylosing spondylitis. Both conserved end residues are part of each CDR3. The D gene is left open where the match is weak. Size values are once, few and many counts, or a class for expanded clones, and some rows have none.

V: TRBV15; size: -; J: TRBJ1-1; D: -; CDR3: CATSRRLTEAYF; DNA: TGTGCCACCAGCAGAAGGCTCACTGAAGCTTACTTT
V: TRBV7-9; size: many; J: TRBJ1-1; D: -; CDR3: CASSSTVMNTEAFF; DNA: TGTGCCAGCAGCTCGACAGTCATGAACACTGAAGCTTTCTTT
V: TRBV5-5; size: many; J: TRBJ2-7; D: -; CDR3: CASSLRTYEQYF; DNA: TGTGCCAGCAGCTTGAGGACCTACGAGCAGTACTTC
V: TRBV4-3; size: -; J: TRBJ1-6; D: -; CDR3: CASSLDPAAPRGNSPLHF; DNA: TGCGCCAGCAGCCTGGACCCTGCCGCGCCCCGAGGAAATTCACCCCTCCACTTT
V: TRBV29-1; size: many; J: TRBJ2-1; D: TRBD2; CDR3: CSVEHRLAGIDEQFF; DNA: TGCAGCGTTGAACACAGACTAGCGGGAATCGATGAGCAGTTCTTC
V: TRBV7-2; size: few; J: TRBJ2-5; D: -; CDR3: CASSFATVYQETQYF; DNA: TGTGCCAGCAGCTTCGCGACAGTGTACCAAGAGACCCAGTACTTC
V: TRBV27; size: few; J: TRBJ1-1; D: -; CDR3: CASSPGTSATEAFF; DNA: TGTGCCAGCAGCCCTGGGACATCGGCCACTGAAGCTTTCTTT
V: TRBV12-3/TRBV12-4; size: many; J: TRBJ2-5; D: TRBD1; CDR3: CASSFTGQRQETQYF; DNA: TGTGCCAGCAGCTTCACGGGACAGCGCCAAGAGACCCAGTACTTC
V: TRBV5-1; size: many; J: TRBJ2-5; D: -; CDR3: CASSLVGAGETQYF; DNA: TGCGCCAGCAGCTTGGTCGGGGCCGGGGAGACCCAGTACTTC
V: TRBV10-3; size: many; J: TRBJ2-1; D: -; CDR3: CAISESSRGREQFF; DNA: TGTGCCATCAGTGAGTCATCCAGGGGTCGTGAGCAGTTCTTC
V: TRBV11-2; size: -; J: TRBJ2-3; D: -; CDR3: CASSFGALDTQYF; DNA: TGTGCCAGCAGCTTTGGGGCTCTGGATACGCAGTATTTT
V: TRBV5-1; size: -; J: TRBJ2-1; D: -; CDR3: CASSPGVATAYNEQFF; DNA: TGCGCCAGCAGCCCGGGGGTAGCGACCGCCTACAATGAGCAGTTCTTC
V: TRBV29-1; size: -; J: TRBJ2-3; D: TRBD2; CDR3: CSPMGLAGTDTQYF; DNA: TGCAGCCCCATGGGCCTAGCGGGGACAGATACGCAGTATTTT
V: TRBV7-2; size: few; J: TRBJ2-5; D: -; CDR3: CASSFFAGQGTQYF; DNA: TGTGCCAGCAGCTTCTTTGCGGGGCAGGGGACCCAGTACTTC
V: TRBV9; size: -; J: TRBJ1-2; D: -; CDR3: CASSVQGNGYTF; DNA: TGTGCCAGCAGCGTTCAGGGGAATGGCTACACCTTC
V: TRBV24-1; size: -; J: TRBJ2-7; D: -; CDR3: CATSTGYEQYF; DNA: TGTGCCACCAGTACCGGCTACGAGCAGTACTTC
V: TRBV20-1; size: -; J: TRBJ1-1; D: -; CDR3: CSTLGGSTEAFF; DNA: TGCAGTACCCTAGGGGGGAGCACTGAAGCTTTCTTT
V: TRBV12-3/TRBV12-4; size: -; J: TRBJ1-6; D: -; CDR3: CASSQRRNRGSPLHF; DNA: TGTGCCAGCAGTCAACGCAGAAATCGGGGTTCACCCCTCCACTTT
V: TRBV29-1; size: many; J: TRBJ2-1; D: -; CDR3: CSVGTGGTSYNEQFF; DNA: TGCAGCGTTGGTACCGGCGGAACCTCCTACAATGAGCAGTTCTTC
V: TRBV10-2; size: -; J: TRBJ2-2; D: TRBD1; CDR3: CASRADRVWAGELFF; DNA: TGCGCCAGCAGGGCCGACAGGGTTTGGGCCGGGGAGCTGTTTTTT
V: TRBV5-1; size: -; J: TRBJ2-7; D: -; CDR3: CASSSHRVPYEQYF; DNA: TGCGCCAGCAGCTCCCACAGGGTACCCTACGAGCAGTACTTC
V: TRBV20-1; size: few; J: TRBJ1-5; D: -; CDR3: CSAPTRGIDQPQHF; DNA: TGCAGTGCTCCCACACGGGGAATCGATCAGCCCCAGCATTTT
V: TRBV28; size: -; J: TRBJ1-2; D: -; CDR3: CASRFSWQGRAIGYTF; DNA: TGTGCCAGCCGATTTTCCTGGCAGGGAAGGGCTATTGGCTACACCTTC
V: TRBV5-1; size: many; J: TRBJ1-1; D: TRBD1; CDR3: CASSVRTGGGTEAFF; DNA: TGCGCCAGCAGTGTTAGGACAGGGGGCGGCACTGAAGCTTTCTTT
V: TRBV29-1; size: many; J: TRBJ2-1; D: TRBD1; CDR3: CSAWTGAYGEQFF; DNA: TGCAGCGCCTGGACAGGGGCATATGGTGAGCAGTTCTTC
V: TRBV20-1; size: -; J: TRBJ2-7; D: TRBD2; CDR3: CSASVVAGVYSYEQYF; DNA: TGCAGTGCTAGTGTGGTAGCGGGAGTGTACTCCTACGAGCAGTACTTC
V: TRBV5-1; size: few; J: TRBJ1-2; D: -; CDR3: CASSWGTGNYGYTF; DNA: TGCGCCAGCAGCTGGGGCACAGGAAACTATGGCTACACCTTC
V: TRBV12-3/TRBV12-4; size: few; J: TRBJ2-7; D: TRBD1; CDR3: CASTDRGHSYEQYF; DNA: TGTGCCAGCACCGACAGGGGGCACTCCTACGAGCAGTACTTC
V: TRBV28; size: few; J: TRBJ2-1; D: -; CDR3: CASSLNRGFYNEQFF; DNA: TGTGCCAGCAGTTTAAACAGAGGGTTCTACAATGAGCAGTTCTTC
V: TRBV6-5; size: once; J: TRBJ2-5; D: -; CDR3: CASRQGGGTQYF; DNA: TGTGCCAGCCGTCAGGGTGGGGGGACCCAGTACTTC
V: TRBV7-2; size: few; J: TRBJ2-2; D: -; CDR3: CASSLAPPGLGSTGELFF; DNA: TGTGCCAGCAGCTTAGCGCCTCCGGGACTCGGATCCACCGGGGAGCTGTTTTTT
V: TRBV18; size: few; J: TRBJ1-1; D: TRBD1; CDR3: CASSPPTGNPEAFF; DNA: TGTGCCAGCTCACCACCGACAGGGAACCCTGAAGCTTTCTTT
V: TRBV7-8; size: many; J: TRBJ2-2; D: -; CDR3: CASSSALTGELFF; DNA: TGTGCCAGCAGCTCGGCCTTGACCGGGGAGCTGTTTTTT